This TCR beta chain is from a study of post-analysis software for immune sequencing data (dated by TCRdb to the mid-2010s). Broadly, across the study: Recorded disease courses included relapsing-remitting, secondary progressive and progressive-relapsing multiple sclerosis, with some patients lacking subtype annotation. Patient repertoires were compared against around twelve previously published healthy control repertoires from donors aged roughly 6 to 26 years. A subset of samples was prepared in parallel using single-end sample barcoding, then pooled and co-amplified after Illumina adapter ligation. Study-level results and caveats: Significantly lower normalized Chao1 diversity was found in multiple sclerosis patients than in controls, suggesting substantial peripheral T-cell clonal expansion. About 5 TRBV segments, including TRBV5-6, TRBV5-1 and TRBV20-1, were significantly more frequent in patients than controls. Direct clustering with F measure revealed strong co-clustering of samples prepared in the same batch, which led to a batch-effect correction. The multiple sclerosis patient group was slightly younger than the control group.

The CDR3 covers 16 residues, taking in both the cysteine and the phenylalanine. The CDR3 DNA has 48 bases and is translated from base 1. Taken from the germline V gene, the CDR1 and CDR2 loops are ENHRY and SYGVKD. V trim: 2 bases; J trim: 8 bases; unmatched bases: 13. With respect to this clonotype: Its antigen is still unknown. One base away there is no much larger clone; base qualities are not given.

TCR beta repertoires were profiled from peripheral blood of more than ten young patients with multiple sclerosis to demonstrate the VDJtools post-analysis software. The multiple sclerosis patients were children and adolescents ranging in age from about 6 to 16 years. Library preparation used PCR. The reads were generated on an Illumina HiSeq 2500. To reduce PCR and sequencing biases, unique molecular identifiers were incorporated into the TCR beta cDNA libraries. Every 1 to 10 million input T cells yielded 500,000 or so cDNA molecules, meaning each molecule approximated one T cell. The patient libraries were prepared and sequenced using the same protocol as the earlier healthy control dataset. Samples belonging to the same batch were prepared together, multiplexed and sequenced on a shared HiSeq lane. The original methods were these. MIGEC handled the raw barcoded reads, throwing out single-read molecular identifier groups before consensus assembly and CDR3 extraction. Clonotype tables were post-analysed with VDJtools, normalizing diversity by down-sampling all datasets to the smallest sample size. Repertoire overlap clustering matched CDR3 amino acid but not nucleotide sequences to correct batch-related cross-sample contamination. The public reads were reprocessed in TCRdb via fastp at Q25 and MiXCR, keeping in-frame beta chains. CDR3 protein sequences are deduplicated, and each keeps its most common genes and DNA. TCRdb, not the original authors, processed these V and J calls. Here the sample has approximately 660,000 distinct CDR3 sequences; around 60% occur a single time. Over 9% of the sample rests with the top ten.

The sequence derives from a girl aged 2-9 years with multiple sclerosis. The sample consisted of blood. The chain links TRBV10-3 with TRBJ2-3, and TRBD2 matches 7 of the central bases. The encoded CDR3 is CAISELRGPGGGTQYF. The sequenced DNA is TGTGCCATCAGTGAGCTACGCGGCCCGGGCGGGGGTACGCAGTATTTT.